This T cell receptor beta chain derives from a study of molecular identifiers for immune sequencing clone quantification. Points from the study as a whole: For effector cells, clones above 20 RNA copies held over 97% of molecules; for naive cells, under 1%.

Generation of bulk TCR libraries relied on previously described methods and listed TCR primers. TCRdb reprocessed the PCR reads with MiXCR, giving one entry per CDR3 protein. The table lists just under 650,000 distinct CDR3 sequences, just under 20% of them singletons. This clonotype was found many times. The antigen is not known. Per germline, CDR1 LGHNA and CDR2 YSLEER. Trimming took off 3 bases at V and 0 bases at J, with 9 bases between the two ends. This CDR3 spans 15 amino acids. Sequencing was carried out using naive CD8+ T cells from blood, with Jurkat cell RNA spiked in. Subset indicated: FACS-sorted CD8+CD4-CCR7+CD45RA+ naive T cells. This chain links TRBV4-3 with TRBJ2-4; no reliable D call. The source of this sequence is a human donor in good health. Some libraries in this study had Jurkat cell RNA spiked in. The CDR3 spells CASSQSKLAKNIQYF. CDR3 sequence (DNA): TGCGCCAGCAGCCAGTCGAAGTTAGCCAAAAACATTCAGTACTTC.